Listed below are T cell receptor beta chains from one sample, sequenced in a study of radiation and T cells in renal cell carcinoma. TCRdb's copy holds only in-frame clones and misses some; the assay was immunoSEQ multiplex PCR. The sample contains about 150,000 clones, approximately 86% of which appear only once. The starting material was blood, obtained from a patient whose treatment included radiotherapy and nephrectomy. These TCRs come from a woman aged 50 to 60 with renal cell carcinoma. Each CDR3 is given with its conserved first and last residue.

>TRBV2|TRBJ1-1|15
CASSEAGGLLGEAFF
>TRBV21-1|TRBJ1-1|14
CASSKGPPYTEAFF
>TRBV7-3|TRBJ2-7|13
CASSLGGGSEQYF
>TRBV30|TRBJ2-1|16
CAWSISGGVSYNEQFF
>TRBV18|TRBJ2-6|15
CASSQQGTGANVLTF
>TRBV5-1|TRBJ2-7|13
CASSPVGGGEQYF
>TRBV2|TRBJ2-7|14
CASRLSGGSYEQYF
>TRBV2|TRBJ2-5|12
CASKFVAGAQYF
>TRBV5-1|TRBJ2-7|14
CASSFVGSSYEQYF
>TRBV6-1|TRBJ1-5|12
CASSEGDQPQHF
>TRBV13|TRBJ1-6|17
CASSLGGFGDYNSPLHF
>TRBV5-1|TRBJ2-1|16
CASSLEAGGPYNEQFF
>TRBV25-1|TRBJ1-1|15
CASSPGGGGFREAFF
>TRBV7-2|TRBJ1-2|13
CASSLDSQDGYTF
>TRBV7-2|TRBJ1-2|14
CASSQDRDSEGYTF
>TRBV18|TRBJ2-2|15
CASSSRHPNTGELFF